This TCR beta chain is from a study of T cell responses to AZD1222 COVID-19 vaccine. Study as a whole: Second doses at about 4 or about 12 weeks were pooled. The study, taken as a whole, reports: Nearly half of the spike-specific TCRs reportedly recognize variant regions that carry no mutations.

Profiled with immunoSEQ multiplex PCR; TCRdb holds only in-frame clones, not every one. The repertoire holds about 120,000 clones, with about 91% as singletons. About this clone itself: Its cognate antigen is unknown.

This TCR was sampled from an adult in good health. Specimen: peripheral blood, collected on day 0 of AZD1222 vaccination.

CDR3 sequence (DNA): TGCAGCGCCGTAGGGGCAGGGGGAATCACAGATACGCAGTATTTT. Protein sequence: CSAVGAGGITDTQYF. This chain joins TRBV29-1 and TRBJ2-3; 7 positions agree with TRBD1. This CDR3 comprises 15 residues. The germline V gene encodes CDR1 SQVTM and CDR2 ANQGSEA. The junction had 12 bases not matched to a gene; V was cut back by 7 bases and J by 2 bases.